This T cell receptor (beta chain) was recovered during a study of blood T cells in healthy people across ages. About the research overall: Every two T cells gave about one barcoded beta molecule via template switching.

Donors each provided approximately 9.6 milliliters of peripheral blood. Germline loops: CDR1 SGHRS, CDR2 YFSETQ. With 4 bases clipped from V and 6 bases from J, the junction kept 7 bases outside the gene matches. The CDR3 consists of 14 residues. This clonotype occurred a few times. The antigen is not known. Points from the study as a whole: Not knowing donor CMV status may have confounded expanded clonotype changes.

Then a second PCR, running about 6 to 12 cycles, was carried out with a sample-barcoded 5' primer and a J-beta primer mix. Each of the samples gave a minimum of 3 million paired-end reads that contained CDR3. TCRdb fed the 5' RACE reads into MiXCR, producing one record per CDR3 protein. The profile shows about 640,000 distinct CDR3 sequences, around three fifths of them singletons. The TCR sequence derives from a man in his sixties in good health. The chain recombines TRBV5-1 with TRBJ2-3, with 8 positions matching TRBD1. Sequenced: blood. DNA for the CDR3: TGCGCCAGCAGCCCTGGACAGGGTGGGGATACGCAGTATTTT. As protein: CASSPGQGGDTQYF.